This T cell receptor (beta chain) derives from a study of T cells after yellow fever vaccination. Looking at the study overall: Fractions low in cell number were prepared with SMART-Seq v4 Ultra Low Input. General study findings and limits: Reappearance after the booster was seen for most primary-vaccination clones, at 95% to 96% CD4 and roughly 90% CD8.

V was pared by 4 bases and J by 0 bases, with 3 bases between. The V gene's germline CDR1 is SQVTM and CDR2 ANQGSEA. The CDR3 contains 12 residues. Making TCR cDNA involved 5'RACE template switching, which added UMIs and a universal primer site. One entry per CDR3 protein, called by TCRdb with MiXCR from the 5' RACE reads. The sample has fewer than 100,000 distinct CDR3 sequences, about 5.8% seen once; the top ten hold about two fifths. This clonotype was counted a few times. Its antigen is currently unknown. The V gene is TRBV29-1, the J gene TRBJ2-2, with D unresolved. The clonotype originates from a man aged 18 to 30 who received the YFV17D yellow fever vaccine. Sequenced material: CD8+ T cells sorted from PBMCs, taken 10 days after the yellow fever booster vaccination. The CDR3 DNA is TGCAGCGTTGCAGCGAACACCGGGGAGCTGTTTTTT. Its protein is CSVAANTGELFF.